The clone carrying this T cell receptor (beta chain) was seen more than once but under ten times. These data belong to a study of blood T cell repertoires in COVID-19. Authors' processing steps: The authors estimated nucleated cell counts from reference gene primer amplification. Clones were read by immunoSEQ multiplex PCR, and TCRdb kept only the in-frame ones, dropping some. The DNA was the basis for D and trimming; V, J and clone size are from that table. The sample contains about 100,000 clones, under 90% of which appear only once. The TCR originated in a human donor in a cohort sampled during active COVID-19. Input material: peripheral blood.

The CDR3 sequence: CSASGTGGTYEQYF. The CDR3 DNA follows: TGCAGTGCTAGTGGGACAGGGGGCACCTACGAGCAGTACTTC. The genes are TRBV20-1 and TRBJ2-7; TRBD1 matches 12 bases. The J segment lost 2 bases and the V segment lost 3 bases, leaving 2 bases of the junction unmatched. This CDR3 comprises 14 residues. The germline CDR1 and CDR2 sequences are DFQATT and SNEGSKA (reference sequence).